These 19 T cell receptor beta chains originate from one sample sequenced in a study of blood T cell repertoires in COVID-19. The protocol was immunoSEQ multiplex PCR, while the TCRdb copy is restricted to in-frame clones and leaves out a portion. The data contain some 200,000 clones, roughly nine tenths of them singletons. Sequencing was done on a sample of peripheral blood. The receptor set was obtained from a woman between 50 and 59 years old with acute or convalescent COVID-19.

The gene calls are TRBV3-1 (or the pseudogene TRBV3-2) and TRBJ1-2, with 8 nucleotides matching TRBD1. Looked up from germline, CDR1 is LGHDT and CDR2 is YNNKEL (reference sequence). V lost 3 bases to trimming and J lost 3 bases; unmatched junction nucleotides: 9. The length of the CDR3 is 16 residues. This CDR3 is CASSHPQGEFDYGYTF. The CDR3 bases are TGTGCCAGCAGCCATCCACAGGGGGAATTCGACTATGGCTACACCTTC.

The gene calls are TRBV3-1 (or the pseudogene TRBV3-2) and TRBJ1-5; D remains ambiguous. This CDR3 has 14 amino acids. V was clipped by 2 bases and J by 7 bases, with 12 bases between them. Germline CDR1 reads LGHDT; CDR2 reads YNNKEL (reference sequence). This chain's CDR3 is CASSQSTNGQPQHF. The CDR3 DNA is TGTGCCAGCAGCCAATCGACAAATGGCCAGCCCCAGCATTTT.

As to this clone: This sample includes further DNA sequences coding for the same CDR3. This chain uses TRBV7-2 with TRBJ1-2, with D perhaps matching TRBD1 (5 bases). The CDR3 length is 13 residues. Germline CDR1 and CDR2: SGHTA and FQGNSA. V dropped 5 bases and J dropped 2 bases, with 9 bases sitting between them. The CDR3 region has the DNA TGTGCCAGCAGCCCCGACAGCAACTATGGCTACACCTTC. Its translation: CASSPDSNYGYTF.

V and J are TRBV4-1 and TRBJ1-1; D is ambiguous. The CDR3 covers 14 residues. With 0 bases removed from V and 11 bases from J, the gap between germline ends came to 16 bases. Germline lookup yields CDR1 MGHRA and CDR2 YSYEKL. The CDR3 sequence is CASSQDRQVMIAFF. CDR3 nucleotides: TGCGCCAGCAGCCAAGACCGGCAGGTTATGATTGCTTTCTTT.

This clone was seen only once. J is TRBJ1-1 and V is TRBV30, with D perhaps matching TRBD1 (6 bases). Germline CDR1 GTSNPN, CDR2 SVGIG (reference sequence). CDR3 length: 14 residues. V lost 2 bases, J lost 1 base, and 11 bases lay in between. CDR3 sequence: CAWSRGAKNTEAFF. The CDR3 region has the DNA TGTGCCTGGAGTCGGGGGGCGAAGAACACTGAAGCTTTCTTT.

This chain links TRBV6-5 with TRBJ1-2; a weak D match, TRBD1 (6 bases). The germline V and J ends were trimmed by 8 bases and 8 bases, with 18 bases remaining between them. There are 13 residues in the CDR3. CDR1 and CDR2 from the germline V gene are MNHEY and SVGAGI. DNA of the CDR3: TGTGCCAGCTCTGGACGACAGGCTGGGGGCTACACCTTC. Amino acids: CASSGRQAGGYTF.

The V and J genes are TRBV18 and TRBJ2-7, with 10 positions matching TRBD2. The germline gives CDR1 KGHSH, CDR2 LQKENI. The junction had 8 bases not matched to a gene; V was cut back by 6 bases and J by 3 bases. CDR3 length: 15 residues. The CDR3 bases are TGTGCCAGCTCCACCTCTATAGCGGGGGGCTACGAGCAGTACTTC. It is translated as CASSTSIAGGYEQYF. Combining the CDR3 with reference TRBV18 and TRBJ2-7 gives the whole variable domain NAGVMQNPRHLVRRRGQEARLRCSPMKGHSHVYWYRQLPEEGLKFMVYLQKENIIDESGMPKERFSAEFPKEGPSILRIQQVVRGDSAAYFCASSTSIAGGYEQYFGPGTRLTVT.

This chain links TRBV27 with TRBJ2-1; 7 bases align to TRBD1. Trimming cost V 4 bases and J 6 bases; bases outside gene matches: 3. CDR3 size: 13 residues. Germline V gene sequence: CDR1 MNHEY, CDR2 SMNVEV (reference sequence). The CDR3 coding sequence is TGTGCCAGCAGTTGGGGACAGCTCAATGAGCAGTTCTTC. Its protein is CASSWGQLNEQFF.

The chain couples TRBV2 to TRBJ2-5; TRBD2 might be the D (7 bases). Per germline, CDR1 SNHLY and CDR2 FYNNEI. Trimming left V 8 bases short and J 7 bases short, with 14 bases between. This CDR3 comprises 12 residues. CDR3 nucleotide sequence: TGTGCCAGCGAACTAGGGGGGGGGACCCAGTACTTC. Encoded protein: CASELGGGTQYF.

This clone was detected once. The rearrangement joins TRBV4-3 to TRBJ1-2, with 7 bases matching TRBD1. The CDR3 length is 15 residues. After removal of 1 base from V and 7 bases from J, the junction contained 9 bases not matched to a gene. The germline V gene has CDR1 LGHNA and CDR2 YSLEER. Here the CDR3 DNA reads TGCGCCAGCAGCCAAGTCCGCGGGACAGTTAGTGGCTACACCTTC. It yields the protein CASSQVRGTVSGYTF.

The chain links TRBV5-1 to TRBJ1-3; 7 bases are shared with TRBD1. Per germline, CDR1 SGHRS and CDR2 YFSETQ. V shed 4 bases and J 0 bases; nucleotides not matched to a gene: 4. The CDR3 covers 15 residues. CDR3 amino acids: CASSASGGSGNTIYF. For the CDR3, the DNA is TGCGCCAGCAGCGCCTCAGGGGGCTCTGGAAACACCATATATTTT.

The chain has TRBV28 and TRBJ2-2; the match to TRBD1 covers 10 bases. The V and J ends lost 3 bases and 5 bases, in that order; junction bases with no gene match: 6. The CDR3 sequence is 16 residues long. Germline CDR1 is MDHEN and CDR2 is SYDVKM. DNA of the CDR3: TGTGCCAGCAGTTTCGGGGACAGGGGCCGGACCGGGGAGCTGTTTTTT. It specifies CASSFGDRGRTGELFF.

The rearrangement uses TRBV3-1 (or the pseudogene TRBV3-2) and TRBJ2-5; 9 positions match TRBD2. This CDR3 is built from 15 residues. Germline loops: CDR1 LGHDT, CDR2 YNNKEL (reference sequence). Trimming cost V 2 bases and J 2 bases; bases outside gene matches: 3. The CDR3 loop is CASSQTTSGQETQYF. CDR3 DNA sequence: TGTGCCAGCAGCCAAACAACTAGCGGGCAAGAGACCCAGTACTTC.

The chain employs TRBV19 and TRBJ1-2; tentative D call: TRBD1 (6 bases). Per germline, CDR1 LNHDA and CDR2 SQIVND (reference sequence). The V end was cut by 5 bases, the J end by 0 bases, with 13 bases between. The CDR3 spans 15 residues. The CDR3 loop reads CASSPRQDSNYGYTF. CDR3 DNA sequence: TGTGCCAGTAGTCCCAGACAGGACTCTAACTATGGCTACACCTTC.

Here the CDR3 reads CASSERGGPNTGELFF. CDR3 in DNA: TGTGCCAGCAGTGAGAGAGGCGGGCCGAACACCGGGGAGCTGTTTTTT. V usage is TRBV25-1 and J usage is TRBJ2-2; TRBD2 might be the D (5 bases). The ends were cut back, 3 bases at V and 0 bases at J, with 11 bases in the middle. Per germline, CDR1 MGHDK and CDR2 SYGVNS. This CDR3 is built from 16 residues.

J is TRBJ2-5 and V is TRBV11-3, with D possibly matching TRBD1 (5 bases). CDR1 and CDR2 (germline): SGHNT, YENEEA. This CDR3 spans 15 amino acids. Deletions cut 5 bases from V and 4 bases from J, with 17 bases between. CDR3 sequence: CASSQSWQGTETQYF. The CDR3 DNA reads TGTGCCAGCAGCCAATCTTGGCAGGGCACAGAGACCCAGTACTTC.

The chain uses TRBV5-4 and TRBJ2-5; 7 bases fit TRBD1. Germline assignment: CDR1 SGHNT and CDR2 YYREEE (reference sequence). This CDR3 is built from 13 residues. The trim removed 2 bases at V and 5 bases at J, leaving 3 bases unmatched. The DNA for the CDR3 is TGTGCCAGCAGCTTAACAGGGGAGGAGACCCAGTACTTC. This encodes CASSLTGEETQYF.

The rearrangement links TRBV11-3 to TRBJ2-3, with 7 bases identical to TRBD1. The CDR3 is 14 amino acids. V shed 3 bases and J 3 bases; nucleotides not matched to a gene: 3. Germline CDR1 reads SGHNT; CDR2 reads YENEEA. The CDR3 spells CASSFHRGTDTQYF. The DNA of the CDR3 is TGTGCCAGCAGCTTCCACAGGGGTACAGATACGCAGTATTTT.

V is TRBV7-3 and J is TRBJ1-6; D not certain. The CDR3 loop spans 13 amino acids. The germline CDR1 and CDR2 sequences are SGHTA and FQGTGA. V shed 5 bases and J shed 7 bases, with 9 bases lying between them. This CDR3 reads CASSTRENSPLHF. CDR3 in DNA: TGTGCCAGCAGCACAAGGGAGAATTCACCCCTCCACTTT.